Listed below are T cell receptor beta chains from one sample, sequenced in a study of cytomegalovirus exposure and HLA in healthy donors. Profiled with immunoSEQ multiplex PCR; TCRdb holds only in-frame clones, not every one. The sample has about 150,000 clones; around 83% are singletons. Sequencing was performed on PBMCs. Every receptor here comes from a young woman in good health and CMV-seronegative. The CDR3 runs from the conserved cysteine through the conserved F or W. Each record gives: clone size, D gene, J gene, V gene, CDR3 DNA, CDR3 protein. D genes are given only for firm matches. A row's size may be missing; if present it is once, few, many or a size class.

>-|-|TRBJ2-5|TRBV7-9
TGTGCCAGCAGCCCCCAGGTGGGCCTCCAAGAGACCCAGTACTTC
CASSPQVGLQETQYF
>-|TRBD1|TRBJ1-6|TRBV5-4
TGTGCCAGCAGCTCGGGACAGTCTGATTCTTCACCCCTCCACTTT
CASSSGQSDSSPLHF
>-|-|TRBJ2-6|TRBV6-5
TGTGCCAGCAGGCTAGCTGGGGCCAACGTCCTGACTTTC
CASRLAGANVLTF
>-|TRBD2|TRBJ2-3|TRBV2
TGTGCCAGCAGTGAGGCTAGCGGGAGTATGTATTTT
CASSEASGSMYF
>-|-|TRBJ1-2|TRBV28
TGTGCCAGCAGTTTATTGGGCCTCGGCTACACCTTC
CASSLLGLGYTF
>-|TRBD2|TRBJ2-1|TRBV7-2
TGTGCCAGCAGCTTCGGCGGGAGGGTAGGCGATGAGCAGTTCTTC
CASSFGGRVGDEQFF
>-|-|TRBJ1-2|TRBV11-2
TGTGCCAGCAGCTTCTCGGCTAACTATGGCTACACCTTC
CASSFSANYGYTF
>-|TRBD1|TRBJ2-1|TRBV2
TGTGCCAGCAGTCCCCCAGGGGACAGGGGTCTTTCGGATGAGCAGTTCTTC
CASSPPGDRGLSDEQFF
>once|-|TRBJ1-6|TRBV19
TGTGCCAGTAGAGCCGGGGGAGGTGCTAGGAATTCACCCCTCCACTTT
CASRAGGGARNSPLHF
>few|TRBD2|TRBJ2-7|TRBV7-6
TGTGCCAGCAGCTTAGGGCATGGGGGGGCCTACGAGCAGTACTTC
CASSLGHGGAYEQYF
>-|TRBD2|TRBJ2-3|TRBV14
TGTGCCAGCAGTCCCATGACTGAAGCGGGGGGCACAGATACGCAGTATTTT
CASSPMTEAGGTDTQYF
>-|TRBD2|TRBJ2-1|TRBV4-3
TGCGCCAGCAGCCCCGAAGCGGGAGCCGTATACAATGAGCAGTTCTTC
CASSPEAGAVYNEQFF
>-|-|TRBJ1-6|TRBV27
TGTGCCAGCAGTTTTAGACAGTCCAGCTCCTATAATTCACCCCTCCACTTT
CASSFRQSSSYNSPLHF
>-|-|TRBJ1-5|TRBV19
TGTGCCACCGAGGACAGTTCCAACCGGGGCAATCAGCCCCAGCATTTT
CATEDSSNRGNQPQHF
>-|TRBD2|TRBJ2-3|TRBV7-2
TGTGCCAGCAGCCCTACAGGTGTTAGCGGGGTTGGGGGGGATACGCAGTATTTT
CASSPTGVSGVGGDTQYF
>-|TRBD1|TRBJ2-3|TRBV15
TGTGCCACCAGCAGAGACCTTACAGGGGGTACGCAGTATTTT
CATSRDLTGGTQYF
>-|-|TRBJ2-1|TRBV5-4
TGTGCCAGCAGCTTGGGGGGAGGTCACAATGAGCAGTTCTTC
CASSLGGGHNEQFF
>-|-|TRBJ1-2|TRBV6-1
TGTGCCAGCAGTCCCAATGACAGGCTCTATGGCTACACCTTC
CASSPNDRLYGYTF
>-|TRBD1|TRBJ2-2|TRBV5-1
TGCGCCAGCGGATCACAGGGGGCCGACACCGGGGAGCTGTTTTTT
CASGSQGADTGELFF
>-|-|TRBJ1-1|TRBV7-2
TGTGCCAGCAGCTTAGTGCAGGGCACCCAAGAAGCTTTCTTT
CASSLVQGTQEAFF
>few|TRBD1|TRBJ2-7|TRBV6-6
TGTGCCAGTGGGACAGGCCTTATTGTGGAGCAGTACTTC
CASGTGLIVEQYF
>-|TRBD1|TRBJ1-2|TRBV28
TGTGCCAGCAGTTTGGACAGGGGGTACAACGGCTACACCTTC
CASSLDRGYNGYTF
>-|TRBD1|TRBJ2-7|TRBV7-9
TGTTCCAGCAGCTTCGGCGGGACAGGGGGCTCCTACGAGCAGTACTTC
CSSSFGGTGGSYEQYF